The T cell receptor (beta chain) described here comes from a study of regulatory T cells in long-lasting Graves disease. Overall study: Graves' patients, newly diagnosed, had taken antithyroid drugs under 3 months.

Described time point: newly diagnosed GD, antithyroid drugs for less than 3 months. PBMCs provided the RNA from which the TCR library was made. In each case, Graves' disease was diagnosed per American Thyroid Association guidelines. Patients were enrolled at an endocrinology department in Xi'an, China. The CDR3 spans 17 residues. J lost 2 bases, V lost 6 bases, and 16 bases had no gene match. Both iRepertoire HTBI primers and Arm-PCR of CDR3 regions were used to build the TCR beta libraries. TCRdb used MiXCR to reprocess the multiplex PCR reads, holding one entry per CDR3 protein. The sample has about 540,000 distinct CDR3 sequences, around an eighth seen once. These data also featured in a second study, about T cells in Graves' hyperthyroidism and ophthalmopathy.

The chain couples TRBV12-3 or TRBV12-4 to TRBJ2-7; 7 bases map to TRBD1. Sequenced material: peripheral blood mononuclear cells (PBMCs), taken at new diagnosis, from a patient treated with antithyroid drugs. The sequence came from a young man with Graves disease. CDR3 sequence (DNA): TGTGCCAGCAGGTCAGGGGGACGGGACACGCAAACCTACGAGCAGTACTTC. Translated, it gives CASRSGGRDTQTYEQYF.